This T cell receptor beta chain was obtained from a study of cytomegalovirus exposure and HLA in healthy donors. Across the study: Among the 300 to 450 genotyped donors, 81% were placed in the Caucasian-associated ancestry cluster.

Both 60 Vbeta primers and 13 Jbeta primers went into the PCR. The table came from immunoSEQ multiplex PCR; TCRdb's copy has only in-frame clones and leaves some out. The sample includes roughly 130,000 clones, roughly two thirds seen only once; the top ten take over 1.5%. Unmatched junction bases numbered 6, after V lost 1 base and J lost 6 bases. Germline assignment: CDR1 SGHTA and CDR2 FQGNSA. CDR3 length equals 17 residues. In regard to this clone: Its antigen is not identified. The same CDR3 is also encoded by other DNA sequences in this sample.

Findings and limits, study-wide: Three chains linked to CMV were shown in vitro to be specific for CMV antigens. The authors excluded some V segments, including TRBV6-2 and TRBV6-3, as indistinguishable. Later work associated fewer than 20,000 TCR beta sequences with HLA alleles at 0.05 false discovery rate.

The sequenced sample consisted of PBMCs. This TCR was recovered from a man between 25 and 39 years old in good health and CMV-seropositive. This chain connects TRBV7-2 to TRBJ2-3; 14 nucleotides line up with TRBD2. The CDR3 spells CASSLGGLAGAGDTQYF. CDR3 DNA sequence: TGTGCCAGCAGCTTAGGGGGACTAGCGGGAGCAGGGGATACGCAGTATTTT.